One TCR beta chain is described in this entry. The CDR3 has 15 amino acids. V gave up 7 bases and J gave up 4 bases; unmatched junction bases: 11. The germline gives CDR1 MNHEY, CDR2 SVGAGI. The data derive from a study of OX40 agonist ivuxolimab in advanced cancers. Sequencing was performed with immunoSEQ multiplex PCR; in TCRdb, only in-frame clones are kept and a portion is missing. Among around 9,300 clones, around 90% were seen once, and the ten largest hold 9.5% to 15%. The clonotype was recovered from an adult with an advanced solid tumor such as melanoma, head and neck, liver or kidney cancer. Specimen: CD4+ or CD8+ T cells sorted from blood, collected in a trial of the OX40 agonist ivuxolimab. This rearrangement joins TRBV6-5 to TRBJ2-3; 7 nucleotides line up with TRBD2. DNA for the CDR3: TGTGCCAGCACTAAGCGGGGCGGGACGGCAGATACGCAGTATTTT. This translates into CASTKRGGTADTQYF.